Each of the 25 T cell receptor beta chains below was sequenced from the same sample in a study of cytomegalovirus exposure and HLA in healthy donors. The PCR had 60 Vbeta and 13 Jbeta primers. Profiling relied on immunoSEQ multiplex PCR, and the TCRdb table lists in-frame clones only, not all of them. Of about 140,000 clones listed, under 80% are singletons. Sequencing input: PBMCs. These receptors were collected from a male donor in good health and CMV-seronegative.

The chain is built from TRBV30 and TRBJ1-3, with 7 nucleotides matching TRBD1. With V trimmed by 4 bases and J by 6 bases, 6 bases remained unmatched. Germline V gene lookup returns CDR1 GTSNPN and CDR2 SVGIG (reference sequence). This CDR3 is built from 13 residues. The CDR3: CAWIRQGVNTIYF. Here the CDR3 DNA reads TGTGCCTGGATTAGACAGGGAGTAAACACCATATATTTT. Together with reference TRBV30 and TRBJ1-3, the CDR3 gives the full variable domain: SQTIHQWPATLVQPVGSPLSLECTVEGTSNPNLYWYRQAAGRGLQLLFYSVGIGQISSEVPQNLSASRPQDRQFILSSKKLLLSDSGFYLCAWIRQGVNTIYFGEGSWLTVV.

The chain combines TRBV25-1 with TRBJ2-1; D gene uncertain. This CDR3 is built from 13 residues. Looked up from germline, CDR1 is MGHDK and CDR2 is SYGVNS. V lost 6 bases, J lost 8 bases, and 14 bases lay in between. DNA of the CDR3: TGTGCCAGCAGGCCGACATGGCGCGATGAGCAGTTCTTC. The encoded protein is CASRPTWRDEQFF.

The CDR3 region has the DNA TGTGCCAGCAGCTCCGCAAAGGGACAGCCCTCCTACGAGCAGTACTTC. This encodes CASSSAKGQPSYEQYF. The rearrangement links TRBV5-4 to TRBJ2-7, with 7 positions matching TRBD1. J gave up 0 bases and V 3 bases, and 9 bases lay outside the gene matches. CDR3 size: 16 residues. Germline loops: CDR1 SGHNT, CDR2 YYREEE (reference sequence).

The rearrangement links TRBV5-6 to TRBJ1-2, with D unclear. Germline V gene lookup returns CDR1 SGHDT and CDR2 YYEEEE. The CDR3 spans 16 residues. V was clipped by 3 bases and J by 0 bases, with 15 bases between them. CDR3 in amino acids: CASSSPRLTTNYGYTF. CDR3 in DNA: TGTGCCAGCAGCTCCCCCCGTCTGACAACTAACTATGGCTACACCTTC.

This clone was seen more than once but under ten times. Written as DNA, the CDR3 is TGTGCCAGCAGCTCCCGACTGGAAGGAAACACCATATATTTT. Translation: CASSSRLEGNTIYF. The rearrangement uses TRBV11-2 and TRBJ1-3; no definite D call. The CDR3 loop spans 14 amino acids. V gave up 4 bases and J gave up 4 bases, with 11 bases separating them. Germline loops: CDR1 SGHAT, CDR2 FQNNGV.

This rearrangement joins TRBV9 to TRBJ2-7; possibly TRBD1 for D (5 bases). V was cut by 0 bases and J by 3 bases, with 10 bases left in between. The CDR3 is 14 amino acids. Germline V gene lookup returns CDR1 SGDLS and CDR2 YYNGEE. The DNA of the CDR3 is TGTGCCAGCAGCGTAGCAGGGCACCACTACGAGCAGTACTTC. This gives the protein CASSVAGHHYEQYF. The full variable domain, in which reference TRBV9 and TRBJ2-7 provide the parts outside the CDR3, is DSGVTQTPKHLITATGQRVTLRCSPRSGDLSVYWYQQSLDQGLQFLIQYYNGEERAKGNILERFSAQQFPDLHSELNLSSLELGDSALYFCASSVAGHHYEQYFGPGTRLTVT.

Only one count was recorded for this clone. The chain couples TRBV6-1 to TRBJ1-5; 8 bases line up with TRBD1. The germline gives CDR1 MNHNS, CDR2 SASEGT. Germline trimming cut 2 bases from V and 5 bases from J; bases unmatched to any gene: 5. The CDR3 is 15 residues long. DNA for the CDR3: TGTGCCAGCAGTGAATTCCGACAGGGGCATCAGCCCCAGCATTTT. The encoded protein is CASSEFRQGHQPQHF.

The chain uses TRBV30 and TRBJ2-7, with TRBD1 matching 9 bases. Germline values: CDR1 GTSNPN, CDR2 SVGIG (reference sequence). The CDR3 sequence is 17 residues long. V was clipped by 0 bases and J by 3 bases; unmatched bases: 12. The CDR3 reads CAWSVQLGDREYYEQYF. CDR3 nucleotide sequence: TGTGCCTGGAGTGTACAGCTGGGGGACAGGGAATACTACGAGCAGTACTTC.

This clone was detected a few times. The rearrangement links TRBV29-1 to TRBJ1-2, with a tentative D call TRBD1 (5 bases). The CDR3 length is 15 residues. Germline V CDR1 and CDR2: SQVTM, ANQGSEA. Deletions cut 3 bases from V and 0 bases from J, with 14 bases between. The CDR3 DNA reads as TGCAGCGTTGATCTTATTGACAGTTCTAACTATGGCTACACCTTC. Encoded protein: CSVDLIDSSNYGYTF.

The CDR3: CARGTGDPRMNTEAFF. For the CDR3, the DNA is TGTGCCAGGGGGACAGGTGATCCCCGTATGAACACTGAAGCTTTCTTT. This rearrangement joins TRBV7-2 to TRBJ1-1; 8 nucleotides match TRBD1. The V gene end was trimmed by 9 bases and the J gene end by 0 bases; junction bases not matched to a gene: 12. CDR3 size: 16 residues. CDR1 is SGHTA and CDR2 is FQGNSA in the germline V gene.

This chain uses TRBV19 with TRBJ2-3; TRBD2 aligns across 7 bases. This CDR3 is built from 15 residues. The germline V gene has CDR1 LNHDA and CDR2 SQIVND (reference sequence). The ends lost 6 bases at V and 1 base at J; junction bases unmatched: 7. Here the CDR3 DNA reads TGTGCCAGTAGCCTTCAGCGGGGCGGCACAGATACGCAGTATTTT. Protein product: CASSLQRGGTDTQYF.

DNA of the CDR3: TGTGCCAGCAGCCCTTTCCGGAATTCACCCCTCCACTTT. Translated: CASSPFRNSPLHF. V is TRBV7-8 and J is TRBJ1-6; unclear D gene. The ends were cut back, 5 bases at V and 7 bases at J, with 9 bases in the middle. CDR1 and CDR2 from the germline V gene are SGHVS and FQNEAQ. This CDR3 is built from 13 residues.

The chain carries TRBV4-1 and TRBJ1-1; TRBD1 agrees at 7 bases. This CDR3 is 17 amino acids long. Unmatched junction bases numbered 11, after V lost 3 bases and J lost 1 base. The germline gives CDR1 MGHRA, CDR2 YSYEKL. The CDR3 DNA sequence: TGCGCCAGCAGCCAGGTGGGCGAGGGGGCTGGGAACACTGAAGCTTTCTTT. This gives the protein CASSQVGEGAGNTEAFF.

V is TRBV11-3 and J is TRBJ1-2, with TRBD1 identical over 7 bases. The junction had 2 bases not matched to a gene; V was cut back by 4 bases and J by 0 bases. The CDR3 has 14 amino acids. The germline CDR1 and CDR2 sequences are SGHNT and YENEEA. The CDR3 loop reads CASSWGTANYGYTF. CDR3 nucleotide sequence: TGTGCCAGCAGCTGGGGGACAGCTAACTATGGCTACACCTTC.

V and J are TRBV2 and TRBJ1-1; D is perhaps TRBD1 (5 bases). V lost 7 bases and J 5 bases, leaving 17 bases between the germline ends. This CDR3 contains 14 residues. Per the germline V gene, CDR1 is SNHLY and CDR2 is FYNNEI. This chain's CDR3 is CASTASGVGTEAFF. The DNA for the CDR3 is TGTGCCAGCACCGCCTCGGGGGTTGGGACTGAAGCTTTCTTT.

This clone was observed a single time. This CDR3 is CASSSTGGAHGYTF. The CDR3 DNA reads TGTGCCAGCAGCTCTACAGGGGGCGCGCATGGCTACACCTTC. The chain has TRBV7-3 and TRBJ1-2; 9 nucleotides match TRBD1. V was pared by 4 bases and J by 6 bases, with 6 bases of the junction left unmatched. From germline, CDR1 is SGHTA and CDR2 FQGTGA. This CDR3 has 14 amino acids. The full variable domain, completed using reference TRBV7-3 and TRBJ1-2, is GAGVSQTPSNKVTEKGKYVELRCDPISGHTALYWYRQSLGQGPEFLIYFQGTGAADDSGLPNDRFFAVRPEGSVSTLKIQRTERGDSAVYLCASSSTGGAHGYTFGSGTRLTVV.

J is TRBJ1-4 and V is TRBV25-1; 9 bases match TRBD1. CDR1 MGHDK and CDR2 SYGVNS come from the germline V gene. The CDR3 runs 14 residues. V lost 5 bases, J lost 7 bases, and 5 bases stayed unmatched. The CDR3 is CASSTGTGPEKLFF. In DNA, the CDR3 is TGTGCCAGCAGTACCGGGACAGGGCCTGAAAAACTGTTTTTT.

The chain is built from TRBV25-1 and TRBJ1-2; a weak D match, TRBD1 (6 bases). The V and J ends lost 7 bases and 8 bases respectively, with 20 bases between them. In germline, CDR1 is MGHDK, CDR2 SYGVNS. The CDR3 has 14 residues. The CDR3: CASTLSAGGGGYTF. CDR3 in DNA: TGTGCCAGCACCCTCTCGGCGGGGGGCGGGGGCTACACCTTC.

The chain recombines TRBV2 with TRBJ1-5; TRBD1 might be the D (5 bases). This CDR3 spans 14 amino acids. Germline V gene data show CDR1 as SNHLY and CDR2 as FYNNEI. V was trimmed by 4 bases and J by 2 bases, leaving 9 bases between them. CDR3 sequence: CASSVWGGNQPQHF. In nucleotides, the CDR3 is TGTGCCAGCAGTGTTTGGGGGGGCAATCAGCCCCAGCATTTT.

This sequence joins TRBV9 and TRBJ1-1; D is unclear. This CDR3 has 15 amino acids. Trimming pared 4 bases from V and 1 base from J, leaving 14 bases between. The V gene's germline CDR1 is SGDLS and CDR2 YYNGEE. The CDR3 reads CASSPAGGRNTEAFF. In nucleotides, the CDR3 is TGTGCCAGCAGCCCTGCTGGCGGGCGGAACACTGAAGCTTTCTTT. The entire variable domain, with the rest obtained from reference TRBV9 and TRBJ1-1, is as follows: DSGVTQTPKHLITATGQRVTLRCSPRSGDLSVYWYQQSLDQGLQFLIQYYNGEERAKGNILERFSAQQFPDLHSELNLSSLELGDSALYFCASSPAGGRNTEAFFGQGTRLTVV.

The rearrangement uses TRBV6-5 and TRBJ2-7; TRBD2 matches 7 bases. The J segment lost 2 bases and the V segment lost 3 bases, leaving 7 bases of the junction unmatched. CDR1 MNHEY and CDR2 SVGAGI come from the germline V gene. The CDR3 extends over 15 amino acids. The CDR3 loop is CASSYNPGGTYEQYF. CDR3 coding DNA: TGTGCCAGCAGTTATAATCCGGGGGGAACCTACGAGCAGTACTTC.

CDR3 sequence (DNA): TGCGCCAGCAGCCCACGGGGAACAGGGGCTAATGAAAAACTGTTTTTT. Translation: CASSPRGTGANEKLFF. The rearrangement uses TRBV5-1 and TRBJ1-4; 7 bases match TRBD1. Germline CDR1 reads SGHRS; CDR2 reads YFSETQ. Unmatched junction bases numbered 9, after V lost 4 bases and J lost 3 bases. This CDR3 has 16 amino acids.

This clone was seen more than once but under ten times. The V and J genes are TRBV5-6 and TRBJ2-7; a weak D match, TRBD2 (5 bases). Germline lookup yields CDR1 SGHDT and CDR2 YYEEEE. The CDR3 has 14 residues. Between the trimmed V and J ends, which lost 1 base and 5 bases, there was a span of 13 bases. CDR3 residues: CASSLNGELNEQYF. The CDR3 bases are TGTGCCAGCAGCTTGAACGGGGAGTTAAACGAGCAGTACTTC.

This chain links TRBV19 with TRBJ1-6; possible D gene TRBD1, 6 bases. V lost 4 bases and J lost 9, with 13 bases in between. CDR3 length: 14 residues. The germline V gene has CDR1 LNHDA and CDR2 SQIVND (reference sequence). CDR3 amino acids: CASSTTLQGSPLHF. The CDR3 nucleotides are TGTGCCAGTAGTACCACATTACAGGGTTCACCCCTCCACTTT.

This chain uses TRBV7-3 with TRBJ2-3; a weak D match, TRBD1 (5 bases). Germline V gene sequence: CDR1 SGHTA, CDR2 FQGTGA. The CDR3 runs to 13 residues. V was trimmed by 5 bases and J by 1 base, leaving 7 bases between them. The CDR3 nucleotides read TGTGCCAGCAGCGCACAGGGCACAGATACGCAGTATTTT. This encodes CASSAQGTDTQYF.